Below are 18 T cell receptor beta chains sequenced from a single sample in a study of blood T cell repertoires in COVID-19. Sequenced by immunoSEQ multiplex PCR; TCRdb stores in-frame clones only, minus some. The sample has under 350,000 clones; 75% to 90% are singletons. Sequenced sample: PBMCs or T cells enriched from blood (not recorded which). Receptor source: a middle-aged woman who had recovered from COVID-19.

The chain recombines TRBV7-6 with TRBJ1-5; 7 bases are a match to TRBD1. This CDR3 spans 14 amino acids. CDR1 is SGHVS and CDR2 is FNYEAQ in the germline V gene. V shed 5 bases, J shed 7 bases, and the junction held 8 bases outside the gene matches. As DNA, the CDR3 is TGTGCCAGCAGCGGGGACAGCTTGGGACAGCCCCAGCATTTT. Translation gives CASSGDSLGQPQHF.

The rearrangement joins TRBV19 to TRBJ1-1, with 9 bases identical to TRBD1. The CDR3 is 15 residues long. Germline V gene lookup returns CDR1 LNHDA and CDR2 SQIVND (reference sequence). Losses at the gene ends were 4 bases for V and 4 bases for J; bases not matched to a gene: 7. CDR3 amino acids: CASSTGTGFVTEAFF. The CDR3 DNA reads as TGTGCCAGTAGTACCGGGACAGGGTTTGTCACTGAAGCTTTCTTT. Looking up the rest from reference TRBV19 and TRBJ1-1 gives the full variable domain: DGGITQSPKYLFRKEGQNVTLSCEQNLNHDAMYWYRQDPGQGLRLIYYSQIVNDFQKGDIAEGYSVSREKKESFPLTVTSAQKNPTAFYLCASSTGTGFVTEAFFGQGTRLTVV.

The chain carries TRBV18 and TRBJ1-2, with 11 nucleotides matching TRBD1. The CDR3 spans 15 residues. Trimming removed 3 bases from V and 6 bases from J; junction bases left unmatched: 6. CDR1 and CDR2 from the germline V gene are KGHSH and LQKENI. The chain's CDR3 is CASSPAGTGGNGYTF. The CDR3 DNA reads as TGTGCCAGCTCACCTGCCGGGACAGGGGGTAATGGCTACACCTTC.

This rearrangement joins TRBV27 to TRBJ1-2, with TRBD1 matching 7 bases. The V gene's germline CDR1 is MNHEY and CDR2 SMNVEV (reference sequence). The V and J ends lost 0 bases and 0 bases, in that order; junction bases with no gene match: 4. There are 16 residues in the CDR3. The CDR3 nucleotides are TGTGCCAGCAGTTTATCCGGGACAGTAGCTAACTATGGCTACACCTTC. It codes for CASSLSGTVANYGYTF.

The chain links TRBV6-5 to TRBJ1-6; D is perhaps TRBD1 (5 bases). V was clipped by 4 bases and J by 7 bases, with 17 bases between them. Germline V gives CDR1 MNHEY, CDR2 SVGAGI. The CDR3 runs to 16 residues. This CDR3 is CASSSPRAGMNSPLHF. The DNA of the CDR3 is TGTGCCAGCAGTTCCCCCCGCGCAGGGATGAATTCACCCCTCCACTTT.

This chain connects TRBV9 to TRBJ2-3, with 7 bases matching TRBD1. The CDR3 covers 13 residues. In germline, CDR1 is SGDLS, CDR2 YYNGEE. Losses at the gene ends were 7 bases for V and 0 bases for J; bases not matched to a gene: 2. The CDR3: CASGTASTDTQYF. CDR3 coding DNA: TGTGCCAGCGGGACAGCCAGCACAGATACGCAGTATTTT. Supplemented by reference TRBV9 and TRBJ2-3, the full variable domain reads DSGVTQTPKHLITATGQRVTLRCSPRSGDLSVYWYQQSLDQGLQFLIQYYNGEERAKGNILERFSAQQFPDLHSELNLSSLELGDSALYFCASGTASTDTQYFGPGTRLTVL.

This rearrangement joins TRBV5-5 to TRBJ1-5; D is possibly TRBD1 (5 bases). Germline loops: CDR1 SGHKS, CDR2 YYEKEE (reference sequence). V was cut by 4 bases and J by 3 bases, with 20 bases left in between. This CDR3 region has 17 residues. CDR3 amino acids: CASSPSASGHYNQPQHF. The CDR3 DNA is TGTGCCAGCAGCCCCTCTGCATCTGGACACTACAATCAGCCCCAGCATTTT.

The chain recombines TRBV20-1 with TRBJ1-1; D uncertain. This CDR3 comprises 11 residues. The ends were cut back, 0 bases at V and 5 bases at J, with 4 bases in the middle. Germline lookup yields CDR1 DFQATT and CDR2 SNEGSKA (reference sequence). In DNA, the CDR3 is TGCAGTGCTAGAGACAGAACTGAAGCTTTCTTT. Translated, it gives CSARDRTEAFF.

The V call is TRBV10-1, the J call TRBJ2-3; D is perhaps TRBD2 (7 bases). Trimming shortened V by 3 bases and J by 4 bases, and 11 bases separated the two germline ends. The CDR3 is 14 residues long. The germline V gene has CDR1 WNHNN and CDR2 SYGVQD (reference sequence). The CDR3 protein is CASSEGGVADTQYF. CDR3 coding DNA: TGCGCCAGCAGTGAAGGGGGGGTAGCAGATACGCAGTATTTT.

V gene TRBV7-8 combines with J gene TRBJ2-7; maybe TRBD1 (6 bases). The germline V and J ends were trimmed by 6 bases and 3 bases, with 24 bases remaining between them. This CDR3 contains 17 residues. Germline V CDR1 and CDR2: SGHVS, FQNEAQ. The CDR3 sequence: CASSPRRKGHMNYEQYF. For the CDR3, the DNA is TGTGCCAGCAGTCCCAGGCGAAAGGGACATATGAACTACGAGCAGTACTTC.

The chain employs TRBV5-1 and TRBJ2-1; 9 nucleotides agree with TRBD2. CDR3 length equals 15 residues. The germline V gene encodes CDR1 SGHRS and CDR2 YFSETQ. The junction had 6 bases not matched to a gene; V was cut back by 0 bases and J by 8 bases. The CDR3 here is CASSLGSSGDDEQFF. The DNA for the CDR3 is TGCGCCAGCAGCTTGGGGTCTAGCGGGGACGATGAGCAGTTCTTC.

The chain is built from TRBV2 and TRBJ2-1; 10 bases match TRBD2. The germline CDR1 and CDR2 sequences are SNHLY and FYNNEI. The CDR3 runs 15 residues. The V and J ends lost 2 bases and 11 bases, in that order; junction bases with no gene match: 9. The CDR3 loop reads CASSEWSSGSIQQFF. The DNA of the CDR3 is TGTGCCAGCAGTGAATGGTCTAGCGGGAGTATCCAGCAGTTCTTC.

The chain has TRBV4-1 and TRBJ1-2; 12 bases line up with TRBD1. The trim removed 0 bases at V and 4 bases at J, leaving 3 bases unmatched. The CDR3 spans 16 residues. CDR1 is MGHRA and CDR2 is YSYEKL in the germline V gene. The CDR3 nucleotides read TGCGCCAGCAGCCAAGATGGGACAGGGGGCCTCTATGGCTACACCTTC. It encodes CASSQDGTGGLYGYTF.

For this clone: The germline gene is not matched at one end of the junction; a read error may be the cause. The V and J genes are TRBV27 and TRBJ1-5; 8 positions agree with TRBD1. Germline lookup yields CDR1 MNHEY and CDR2 SMNVEV (reference sequence). The CDR3 contains 16 residues. This chain's CDR3 is CASSLLAQGGNQPRHF. The CDR3 nucleotides are TGTGCCAGCAGTTTACTAGCACAGGGGGGAAATCAGCCCCGGCATTTT.

The V and J genes are TRBV18 and TRBJ2-1; TRBD2 aligns across 11 bases. Trimming cost V 2 bases and J 0 bases; bases outside gene matches: 3. The CDR3 has 17 residues. Germline lookup yields CDR1 KGHSH and CDR2 LQKENI. The CDR3 sequence: CASSPVLAGGSYNEQFF. The CDR3 DNA reads as TGTGCCAGCTCACCAGTTCTAGCGGGGGGCTCCTACAATGAGCAGTTCTTC.

The genes are TRBV15 and TRBJ2-7; 9 nucleotides line up with TRBD2. Germline CDR1 reads LNHNV; CDR2 reads YYDKDF (reference sequence). The CDR3 is 19 amino acids. V lost 0 bases to trimming and J lost 3 bases; unmatched junction nucleotides: 15. CDR3 loop: CATSRDLGLGAGGLYEQYF. The CDR3 DNA follows: TGTGCCACCAGCAGAGATCTGGGTTTGGGGGCGGGAGGGCTCTACGAGCAGTACTTC.

V and J are TRBV11-3 and TRBJ1-6; D is undetermined. The length of the CDR3 is 14 residues. From germline, CDR1 is SGHNT and CDR2 YENEEA. V dropped 0 bases and J dropped 9 bases, with 9 bases sitting between them. The CDR3 protein is CASSLEGSGSPLHF. DNA for the CDR3: TGTGCCAGCAGCTTAGAGGGCAGTGGTTCACCCCTCCACTTT.

The V gene is TRBV6-1, the J gene TRBJ1-1; no definite D call. Trimming cost V 3 bases and J 0 bases, with 5 bases left between them. The CDR3 has 13 amino acids. Per germline, CDR1 MNHNS and CDR2 SASEGT. The CDR3 DNA reads as TGTGCCAGCAGTGACACTGTGAACACTGAAGCTTTCTTT. Amino acid sequence: CASSDTVNTEAFF.